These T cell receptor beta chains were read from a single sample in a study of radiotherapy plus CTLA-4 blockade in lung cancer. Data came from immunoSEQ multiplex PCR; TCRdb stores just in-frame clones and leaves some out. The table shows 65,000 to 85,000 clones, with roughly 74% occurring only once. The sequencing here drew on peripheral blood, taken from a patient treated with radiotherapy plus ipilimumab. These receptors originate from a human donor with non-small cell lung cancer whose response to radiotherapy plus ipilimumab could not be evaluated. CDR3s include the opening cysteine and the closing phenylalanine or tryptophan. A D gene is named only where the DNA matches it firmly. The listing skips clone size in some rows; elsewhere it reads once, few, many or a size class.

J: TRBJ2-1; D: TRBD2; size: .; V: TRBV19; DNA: TGTGCCAGTAGTCCTCCCGGACTAGCGGGCTACAATGAGCAGTTCTTC; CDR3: CASSPPGLAGYNEQFF
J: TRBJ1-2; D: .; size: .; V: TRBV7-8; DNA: TGTGCCAGCAGCTTAGAGAAGAGCTATGGCTACACCTTC; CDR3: CASSLEKSYGYTF
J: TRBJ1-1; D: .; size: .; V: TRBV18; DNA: TGTGCCAGCTCACACCGAGAGGGCACTGAAGCTTTCTTT; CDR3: CASSHREGTEAFF
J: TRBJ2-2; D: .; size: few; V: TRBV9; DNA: TGTGCCAGCAGCGCTAAGGGGGGGACGGACACCGGGGAGCTGTTTTTT; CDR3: CASSAKGGTDTGELFF
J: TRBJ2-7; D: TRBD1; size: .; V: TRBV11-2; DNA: TGTGCCAGCCGTTCGGGACAGGGCGCCTACGAGCAGTACTTC; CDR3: CASRSGQGAYEQYF
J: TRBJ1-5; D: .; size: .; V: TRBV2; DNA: TGTGCCAGCAGTGAAGCAGGGGGAAGTCAGCCCCAGCATTTT; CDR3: CASSEAGGSQPQHF
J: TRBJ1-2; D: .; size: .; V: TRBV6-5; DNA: TGTGCCAGCAGGAACAGTTACTATGGCTACACCTTC; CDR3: CASRNSYYGYTF
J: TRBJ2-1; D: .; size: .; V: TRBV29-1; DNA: TGCAGCGTTGGGCGTCTTGCTACCGGGAATGAGCAGTTCTTC; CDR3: CSVGRLATGNEQFF
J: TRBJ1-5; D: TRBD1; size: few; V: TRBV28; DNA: TGTGCCAGCAGAGGACAGGCAAGCGGCCAGCCCCAGCATTTT; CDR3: CASRGQASGQPQHF
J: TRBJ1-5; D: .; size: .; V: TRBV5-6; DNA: TGTGCCAGCAGCTTGACAGGGATTCGGAATCAGCCCCAGCATTTT; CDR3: CASSLTGIRNQPQHF
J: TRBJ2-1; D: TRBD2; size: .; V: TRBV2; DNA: TGTGCCAGCTCCCCATCTAGCGGGGGGTGGTATGAGCAGTTCTTC; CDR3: CASSPSSGGWYEQFF
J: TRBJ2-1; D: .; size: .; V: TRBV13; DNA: TGTGCCAGCACAAACTGGGGAGACTCCTACAATGAGCAGTTCTTC; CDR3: CASTNWGDSYNEQFF
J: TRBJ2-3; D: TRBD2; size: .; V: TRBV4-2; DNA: TGTGCCAGCAGCCAAAATAGCGGGGGGGCGCAAGATACGCAGTATTTT; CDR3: CASSQNSGGAQDTQYF
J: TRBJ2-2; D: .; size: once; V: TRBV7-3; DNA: TGTGCCAGCAGCTTACTGGGCGGGGTTACCGGGGAGCTGTTTTTT; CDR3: CASSLLGGVTGELFF
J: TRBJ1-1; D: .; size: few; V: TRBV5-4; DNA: TGTGCCAGCAGCTCCCTCGGGGTGAACACTGAAGCTTTCTTT; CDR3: CASSSLGVNTEAFF
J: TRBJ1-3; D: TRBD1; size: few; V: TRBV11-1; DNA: TGTGCCAGCAGCTTAGCAGGACAGGGAGGAAACACCATATATTTT; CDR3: CASSLAGQGGNTIYF
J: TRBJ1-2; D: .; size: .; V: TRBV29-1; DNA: TGCAGCGTCCCCGACCCGGGGGGGGACGGCTACACCTTC; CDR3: CSVPDPGGDGYTF